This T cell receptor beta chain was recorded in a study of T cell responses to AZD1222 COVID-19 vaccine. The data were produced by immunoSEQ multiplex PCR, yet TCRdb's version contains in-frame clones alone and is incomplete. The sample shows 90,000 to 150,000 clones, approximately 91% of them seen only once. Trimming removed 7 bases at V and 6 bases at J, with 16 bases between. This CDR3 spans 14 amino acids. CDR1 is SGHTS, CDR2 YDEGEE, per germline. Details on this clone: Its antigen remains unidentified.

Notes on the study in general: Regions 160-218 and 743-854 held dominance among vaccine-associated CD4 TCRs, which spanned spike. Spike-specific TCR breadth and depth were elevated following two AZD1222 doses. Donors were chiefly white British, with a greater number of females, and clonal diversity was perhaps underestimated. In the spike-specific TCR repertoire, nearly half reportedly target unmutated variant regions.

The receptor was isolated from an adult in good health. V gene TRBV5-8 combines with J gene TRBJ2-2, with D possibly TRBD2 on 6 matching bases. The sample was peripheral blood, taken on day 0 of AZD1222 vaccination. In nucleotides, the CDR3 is TGTGCCAGCTGCCTGGGCGGGGTACCCGGGGAGCTGTTTTTT. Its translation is CASCLGGVPGELFF.